Sequencing of this TCR beta chain was carried out in a study of T cells in Graves' hyperthyroidism and ophthalmopathy. This clonotype was picked up many times. What it binds is unknown. RNA transcripts served as the template for amplifying TCR beta CDR3 regions. In the first-round RT-PCR of the TCR CDR3, the HTBI primer set was used. In TCRdb, the multiplex PCR reads were re-called with MiXCR into one record per CDR3 protein. The table shows hundreds of thousands of distinct CDR3 sequences, with 14% occurring only once. Study conclusions and caveats: Using 13 V-J features, a model discriminated ophthalmopathy from stable hyperthyroidism.

The CDR3 is 15 amino acids. V was trimmed by 4 bases and J by 9 bases, leaving 20 bases between them. CDR1 SGHRS and CDR2 YFSETQ come from the germline V gene. Aged 18 to 65, the patients had hyperthyroidism that was newly diagnosed and had lasted under 2 months. The authors took PBMCs from 8.5 to 10 ml fresh peripheral blood. The chain recombines TRBV5-1 with TRBJ2-1, with D perhaps matching TRBD2 (7 bases). The clonotype originates from a woman between 18 and 29 years old with Graves' hyperthyroidism. The material sequenced was blood. The CDR3 protein is CASSPGGQGRSEQFF. CDR3 nucleotide sequence: TGCGCCAGCAGCCCCGGGGGGCAGGGTAGGAGTGAGCAGTTCTTC.